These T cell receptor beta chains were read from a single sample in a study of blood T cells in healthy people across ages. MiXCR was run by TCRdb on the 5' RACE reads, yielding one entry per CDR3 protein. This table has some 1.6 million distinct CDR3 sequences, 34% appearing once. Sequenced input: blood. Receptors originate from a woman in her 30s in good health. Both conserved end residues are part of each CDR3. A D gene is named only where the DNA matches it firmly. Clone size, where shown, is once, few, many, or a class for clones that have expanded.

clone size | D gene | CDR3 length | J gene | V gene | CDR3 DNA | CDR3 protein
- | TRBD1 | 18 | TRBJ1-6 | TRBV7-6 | TGTGCCGGCAGCTCAACACCGGGACAGGGCGGAGGAAATTCACCCCTCCACTTT | CAGSSTPGQGGGNSPLHF
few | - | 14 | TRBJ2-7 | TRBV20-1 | TGCAGTGCTAGTGGTCAGCCTCTAGGGTACGAGCAGTACTTC | CSASGQPLGYEQYF
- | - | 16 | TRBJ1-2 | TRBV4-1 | TGCGCCAGCAGCCAAGATCGTCTAGGATCTAACTATGGCTACACCTTC | CASSQDRLGSNYGYTF
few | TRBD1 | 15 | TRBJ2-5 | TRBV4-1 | TGCGCCAGCAGCCAATTACGGACAGGGTCAGAGACCCAGTACTTC | CASSQLRTGSETQYF
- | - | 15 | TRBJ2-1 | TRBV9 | TGTGCCAGCAGCGTTGGCCCAGGGGCTGTCAATGAGCAGTTCTTC | CASSVGPGAVNEQFF
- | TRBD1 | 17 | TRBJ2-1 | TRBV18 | TGTGCCAGCTCACCGACAAAGAGACAGGGTACCTGCAATGAGCAGTTCTTC | CASSPTKRQGTCNEQFF
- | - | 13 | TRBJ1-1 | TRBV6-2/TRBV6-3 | TGTGCCAGCAGATTAACAGTGAGCACTGAAGCTTTCTTT | CASRLTVSTEAFF
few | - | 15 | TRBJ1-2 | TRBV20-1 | TGCAGTGCTAGAGATCTGAGATATGCTAACTATGGCTACACCTTC | CSARDLRYANYGYTF
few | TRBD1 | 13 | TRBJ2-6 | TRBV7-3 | TGTGCCAGCAGCCCGGGACAGGGTCACGTCCTGACTTTC | CASSPGQGHVLTF
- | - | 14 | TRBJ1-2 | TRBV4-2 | TGTGCCAGCAGCCAACCGACAGATAACTATGGCTACACCTTC | CASSQPTDNYGYTF
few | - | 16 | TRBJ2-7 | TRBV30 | TGTGCCTGGACTCTAACACCCAGTAGGGGTAATTACGAGCAGTACTTC | CAWTLTPSRGNYEQYF
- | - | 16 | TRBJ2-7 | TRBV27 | TGTGCCAGCAGTTTATCCCCTGGGGGTTCGGTTTACGAGCAGTACTTC | CASSLSPGGSVYEQYF
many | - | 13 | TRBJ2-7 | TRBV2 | TGTGCCAGCAGTGAAGCTCTGGTTTACGAGCAGTACTTC | CASSEALVYEQYF
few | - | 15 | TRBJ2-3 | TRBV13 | TGTGCCAGCAGCCCCAACCGGAAGGGCACAGATACGCAGTATTTT | CASSPNRKGTDTQYF
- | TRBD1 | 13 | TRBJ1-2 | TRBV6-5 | TGTGCCAGCAGCCGGGGACAGGCGGGTGGCTACACCTTC | CASSRGQAGGYTF
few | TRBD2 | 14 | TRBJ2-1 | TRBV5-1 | TGCGCCAGCAGGAAGCGGGAGGTCATGGATGAGCAGTTCTTC | CASRKREVMDEQFF
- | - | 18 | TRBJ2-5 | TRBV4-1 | TGCGCCAGCAGCCAAGATGGGGCACATGTGACACTACAAGAGACCCAGTACTTC | CASSQDGAHVTLQETQYF
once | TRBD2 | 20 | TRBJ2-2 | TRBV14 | TGTGCCAGCAGCCAAGATAGACCCCAACTAGCGGGACTCAACACCGGGGAGCTGTTTTTT | CASSQDRPQLAGLNTGELFF
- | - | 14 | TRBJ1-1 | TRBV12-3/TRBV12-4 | TGTGCCAACAGTTTGGCGGACAGAAAGGCTGAAGCTTTCTTT | CANSLADRKAEAFF
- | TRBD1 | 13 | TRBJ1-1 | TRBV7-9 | TGTGCCAGCTCAAAACAGGGGCGCACTGAAGCTTTCTTT | CASSKQGRTEAFF
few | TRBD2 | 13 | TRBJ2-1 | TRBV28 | TGTGCCAGCAGTTTAAATTGGGAGGGTTTACCGTTCTTC | CASSLNWEGLPFF
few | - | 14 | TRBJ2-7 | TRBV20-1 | TGCAGTGCGTCGTTTCGACAGTCATCCTACGAGCAGTACTTC | CSASFRQSSYEQYF
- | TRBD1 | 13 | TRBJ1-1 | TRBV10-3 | TGTGCCATCGGGGGCACGGACAGGGGGCGGGCTTTCTTT | CAIGGTDRGRAFF
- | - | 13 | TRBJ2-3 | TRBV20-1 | TGCAGTGTCAAAGACCGCCTCCGGGATACGCAGTATTTT | CSVKDRLRDTQYF
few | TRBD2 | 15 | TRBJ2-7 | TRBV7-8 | TGTGCCAGCAGCCCTAACAGCGGGGGATTCTACGAGCAGTACTTC | CASSPNSGGFYEQYF
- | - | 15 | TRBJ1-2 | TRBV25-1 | TGTGCCAGCAGTGACGCCAGGGGCTTTATCTATGGCTACACCTTC | CASSDARGFIYGYTF
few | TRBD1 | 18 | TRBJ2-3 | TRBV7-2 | TGTGCCAGCAGCTTACGTGGGAAAGAAGGGGGCTACACAGATACGCAGTATTTT | CASSLRGKEGGYTDTQYF
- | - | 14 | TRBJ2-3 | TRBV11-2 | TGTGCCAGCAGCTGGGCGGGGATTCCAGATACGCAGTATTTT | CASSWAGIPDTQYF
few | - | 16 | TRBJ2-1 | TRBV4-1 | TGCGCCAGCAGCCAACCTCGTGGGGGGAGTATCTATGAGCAGTTCTTC | CASSQPRGGSIYEQFF
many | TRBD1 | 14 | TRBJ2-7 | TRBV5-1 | TGCGCCAGCAGCTTGGGGCAGGGGGCGAACGAGCAGTACTTC | CASSLGQGANEQYF
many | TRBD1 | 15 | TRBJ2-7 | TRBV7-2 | TGTGCCAGCAGCTTCGGGACAGGGAGCTCCTACGAGCAGTACTTC | CASSFGTGSSYEQYF
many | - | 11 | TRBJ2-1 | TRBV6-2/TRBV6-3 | TGTGCCAGCAGTCAGGGGCCCGAGCAGTTCTTC | CASSQGPEQFF
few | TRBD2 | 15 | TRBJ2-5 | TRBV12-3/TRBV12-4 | TGTGCCAGCAGTTTTGGGACTAGCGCACAAGAGACCCAGTACTTC | CASSFGTSAQETQYF
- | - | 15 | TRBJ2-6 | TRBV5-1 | TGCGCCAGCAGCTACGGGACAACTGGGGCCAACGTCCTGACTTTC | CASSYGTTGANVLTF
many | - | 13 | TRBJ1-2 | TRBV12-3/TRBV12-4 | TGTGCCAGCAGCCTGAGGGGCCCCTATGGCTACACCTTC | CASSLRGPYGYTF
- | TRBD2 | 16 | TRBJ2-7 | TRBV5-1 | TGCGCCAGCAGTCAGGGAGGGGCAAAACCCATCTACGAGCAGTACTTC | CASSQGGAKPIYEQYF
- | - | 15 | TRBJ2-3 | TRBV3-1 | TGTGCCAGCAGCCATGGGCGGGCGGGGACAGATACGCAGTATTTT | CASSHGRAGTDTQYF
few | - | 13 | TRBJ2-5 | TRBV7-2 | TGTGCCAGCAGCTTCTCTTTCCAAGAGACCCAGTACTTC | CASSFSFQETQYF
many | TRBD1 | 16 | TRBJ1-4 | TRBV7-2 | TGTGCCAGCAGCGTGGACAGGGGGCGCTTTAATGAAAAACTGTTTTTT | CASSVDRGRFNEKLFF
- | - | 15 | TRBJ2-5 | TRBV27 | TGTGCCAGCAGTATAAACATGGGGGGCCCAGAGACCCAGTACTTC | CASSINMGGPETQYF
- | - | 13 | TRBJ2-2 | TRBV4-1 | TGCACCAGCAGCCAAGATCCTGGCGGGGAGCTGTTTTTT | CTSSQDPGGELFF
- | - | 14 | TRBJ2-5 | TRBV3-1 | TGTGCCAACAGCCAATGGCAACACCAAGAGACCCAGTACTTC | CANSQWQHQETQYF
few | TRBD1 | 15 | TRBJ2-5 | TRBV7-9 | TGTGCCAGCAGGCCAGGACAGGGGACACGAGAGACCCAGTACTTC | CASRPGQGTRETQYF